This section outlines one T cell receptor beta chain sequence together with its context. These data originate in a study of blood T cell repertoires in COVID-19. The method was immunoSEQ multiplex PCR; TCRdb's version includes in-frame clones alone and lacks a portion of them. The profile shows 370,000 or so clones, approximately 87% of them singletons. The CDR3 has 17 residues. Germline values: CDR1 LNHNV, CDR2 YYDKDF (reference sequence). The V segment lost 0 bases and the J segment 4 bases; nucleotides outside the gene matches: 9. The TCR was taken from a man in his thirties or forties who had recovered from COVID-19. What was sequenced was PBMCs or T cells enriched from blood (not recorded which). The chain is built from TRBV15 and TRBJ2-1; TRBD2 aligns across 7 bases. In nucleotides, the CDR3 is TGTGCCACCAGCAGAGATTTGCGGGGGTCCCTGTACAATGAGCAGTTCTTC. Translating it yields CATSRDLRGSLYNEQFF.